Listed here are 25 T cell receptor beta chains from one sample, sequenced in a study of CD8 T cells in ankylosing spondylitis. TCRdb passed the 5' RACE reads through MiXCR, listing each CDR3 protein once. The table includes 120,000 to 150,000 distinct CDR3 sequences, 6.5% to 8.5% detected once. The specimen sequenced was synovial fluid, either unsorted or a sorted T cell fraction (not recorded which). The receptors stem from a male donor with ankylosing spondylitis.

At least ten counts were recorded for this clonotype. CDR3 in DNA: TGCAGTGCCACGCGCGGGGGAAGGGGCTACAATGAGCAGTTCTTC. Amino acids: CSATRGGRGYNEQFF. The rearrangement uses TRBV20-1 and TRBJ2-1; 7 bases line up with TRBD2. J gave up 3 bases and V 6 bases, and 11 bases lay outside the gene matches. The CDR3 spans 15 residues. Germline CDR1 DFQATT, CDR2 SNEGSKA (reference sequence).

This clonotype has a handful of counts. The genes are TRBV7-2 and TRBJ1-2; D uncertain. The CDR3 runs to 13 residues. Germline CDR1 reads SGHTA; CDR2 reads FQGNSA. V was pared by 5 bases and J by 8 bases, with 15 bases between. The CDR3 protein is CASSPDVGVGYTF. The DNA for the CDR3 is TGTGCCAGCAGCCCAGATGTGGGAGTGGGCTACACCTTC. Full variable domain (missing parts from reference TRBV7-2 and TRBJ1-2): GAGVSQSPSNKVTEKGKDVELRCDPISGHTALYWYRQSLGQGLEFLIYFQGNSAPDKSGLPSDRFSAERTGGSVSTLTIQRTQQEDSAVYLCASSPDVGVGYTFGSGTRLTVV.

Ten or more counts support this clonotype. This chain connects TRBV7-2 to TRBJ2-2, with a possible D match to TRBD2 (6 bases). V was cut by 4 bases and J by 1 base, with 10 bases left in between. The germline CDR1 and CDR2 sequences are SGHTA and FQGNSA. This CDR3 is 15 amino acids long. CDR3 sequence (DNA): TGTGCCAGCAGCTCCCGGGAGAGGAACACCGGGGAGCTGTTTTTT. This codes for CASSSRERNTGELFF.

This clonotype appeared many times. At one end, the junction sequence differs from germline, possibly due to a read error. J is TRBJ1-5 and V is TRBV20-1, with TRBD1 identical over 8 bases. Germline V gene sequence: CDR1 DFQATT, CDR2 SNEGSKA (reference sequence). The CDR3 has 14 amino acids. The CDR3 region has the DNA TGCAGTGCTGGAGACAGGGGAGGTCTTCAGGCCCAGCATTTT. It translates to CSAGDRGGLQAQHF.

This clonotype has only a few counts. Given a much more abundant clone one base away, this may be a read error. CDR3 in DNA: TGTGCCAGCTCACCGGGTGTGAACACTGAAGCTTTCTTT. Translated, it gives CASSPGVNTEAFF. The chain recombines TRBV18 with TRBJ1-1; no reliable D call. CDR3 length: 13 residues. V lost 3 bases and J lost 0, with 5 bases in between. Germline V gene data show CDR1 as KGHSH and CDR2 as LQKENI.

This clonotype has at least ten counts. The chain uses TRBV20-1 and TRBJ2-1; D is possibly TRBD2 (5 bases). Germline V gene sequence: CDR1 DFQATT, CDR2 SNEGSKA (reference sequence). This CDR3 has 14 residues. V lost 3 bases and J lost 3, with 12 bases in between. The CDR3 DNA follows: TGCAGTGCTAGTCGGACTCCCGGCTACAATGAGCAGTTCTTC. This sequence encodes CSASRTPGYNEQFF.

This CDR3 reads CASSLEASQETQYF. CDR3 sequence (DNA): TGTGCCAGCAGCTTAGAGGCCAGTCAAGAGACCCAGTACTTC. The chain employs TRBV7-6 and TRBJ2-5; the D is unclear. This CDR3 is 14 amino acids long. Trimming took 1 base from V and 2 from J, leaving 8 bases between them. Germline CDR1 reads SGHVS; CDR2 reads FNYEAQ.

The table lists this clonotype with many counts. The rearrangement links TRBV7-6 to TRBJ2-7, with D perhaps matching TRBD1 or TRBD2 (5 bases each). This CDR3 is built from 15 residues. Trimming removed 3 bases at V and 2 bases at J, with 14 bases between. Germline loops: CDR1 SGHVS, CDR2 FNYEAQ. CDR3 region: CASSLRPGAPYEQYF. The DNA of the CDR3 is TGTGCCAGCAGCTTGCGACCCGGGGCCCCCTACGAGCAGTACTTC.

In its sample, this clonotype was seen many times. The genes are TRBV9 and TRBJ1-6; 7 nucleotides match TRBD1. The CDR3 runs 14 residues. Germline V gene data show CDR1 as SGDLS and CDR2 as YYNGEE. After removal of 1 base from V and 11 bases from J, the junction contained 6 bases not matched to a gene. CDR3 residues: CASSVRDSTTPLHF. The DNA for the CDR3 is TGTGCCAGCAGCGTAAGGGACAGTACCACACCCCTCCACTTT.

There are many counts of this clonotype. The chain joins TRBV20-1 to TRBJ2-3; 14 bases are shared with TRBD2. Germline V gene lookup returns CDR1 DFQATT and CDR2 SNEGSKA (reference sequence). The length of the CDR3 is 11 residues. J gave up 15 bases and V 4 bases, and 3 bases lay outside the gene matches. CDR3 sequence: CSATGLAGVYF. CDR3 DNA sequence: TGCAGTGCTACGGGACTAGCGGGAGTTTATTTT.

This clonotype was seen repeatedly, ten times or more. This chain connects TRBV28 to TRBJ2-7; D is undetermined. CDR3 length: 13 amino acids. Trimming left V 2 bases short and J 3 bases short, with 8 bases between. CDR1 MDHEN and CDR2 SYDVKM come from the germline V gene. The CDR3 DNA reads as TGTGCCAGCAGTTTACCCCTTAACTACGAGCAGTACTTC. This encodes CASSLPLNYEQYF.

This clonotype has a handful of counts. V is TRBV10-3 and J is TRBJ2-5; TRBD2 is a possible D gene (6 bases). V was clipped by 10 bases and J by 0 bases, with 21 bases between them. Looked up from germline, CDR1 is ENHRY and CDR2 is SYGVKD. CDR3 length: 16 residues. CDR3 in DNA: TGTGCCACCCGTCGGGGAACTAGCAGCAACCAAGAGACCCAGTACTTC. Its translation: CATRRGTSSNQETQYF.

This clonotype was counted a few times. The chain combines TRBV5-6 with TRBJ2-5, with 7 bases lining up with TRBD2. Trimming took 4 bases from V and 2 from J; bases not matched to a gene: 11. This CDR3 is built from 16 residues. CDR1 is SGHDT, CDR2 YYEEEE, per germline. DNA of the CDR3: TGTGCCAGCAGCCTACAGCGGGGAGTGGAACAAGAGACCCAGTACTTC. This codes for CASSLQRGVEQETQYF. Based on the CDR3 plus reference TRBV5-6 and TRBJ2-5, the full variable domain is DAGVTQSPTHLIKTRGQQVTLRCSPKSGHDTVSWYQQALGQGPQFIFQYYEEEERQRGNFPDRFSGHQFPNYSSELNVNALLLGDSALYLCASSLQRGVEQETQYFGPGTRLLVL.

The V call is TRBV7-9, the J call TRBJ2-7; tentative D call: TRBD1 (6 bases). Trimming removed 0 bases from V and 0 bases from J, with 12 bases in between. This CDR3 is built from 16 residues. Germline CDR1 is SEHNR and CDR2 is FQNEAQ (reference sequence). DNA for the CDR3: TGTGCCAGCAGCTTAGCGCTCGACAGGAGCTCCTACGAGCAGTACTTC. It yields the protein CASSLALDRSSYEQYF.

This chain links TRBV6-6 with TRBJ2-2; unclear D gene. The CDR3 runs to 12 residues. Germline lookup yields CDR1 MNHNY and CDR2 SVGAGI (reference sequence). V was cut by 8 bases and J by 7 bases, with 11 bases left in between. The CDR3, as DNA: TGTGCCAGCTCTAGATTTGACGGGGAGCTGTTTTTT. Translated: CASSRFDGELFF.

This clonotype was seen many times. The chain carries TRBV12-3 or TRBV12-4 and TRBJ2-7; no firm D call. Trimming took off 6 bases at V and 7 bases at J, with 13 bases between the two ends. The CDR3 covers 12 residues. In DNA, the CDR3 is TGTGCCAGCAGGACCGAATGGGGAGAGCAGTACTTC. Translating gives CASRTEWGEQYF.

The chain's CDR3 is CSVEDGWVGSSYNEQFF. CDR3 coding DNA: TGCAGCGTTGAAGACGGTTGGGTTGGTAGCTCCTACAATGAGCAGTTCTTC. The rearrangement joins TRBV29-1 to TRBJ2-1; D ambiguous. The V gene's germline CDR1 is SQVTM and CDR2 ANQGSEA. The CDR3 totals 17 residues. Trimming stripped 0 bases from V and 0 bases from J, with 15 bases between.

The table lists this clonotype with a few counts. The CDR3 DNA is TGTGCCAGCGCCCCTCGGGGTCACACCGGGGAGCTGTTTTTT. This encodes CASAPRGHTGELFF. The chain links TRBV5-6 to TRBJ2-2; a weak D match, TRBD2 (5 bases). V was pared by 7 bases and J by 3 bases, with 13 bases between. The CDR3 loop spans 14 amino acids. CDR1 and CDR2 (germline): SGHDT, YYEEEE.

The V gene is TRBV5-1, the J gene TRBJ2-7, with D hard to call. The V and J ends lost 0 bases and 5 bases respectively, with 15 bases between them. This CDR3 has 15 amino acids. CDR1 is SGHRS and CDR2 is YFSETQ in the germline V gene. CDR3 in DNA: TGCGCCAGCAGCTTGGCCGCTGGGGATGTGCACGAGCAGTACTTC. Translation: CASSLAAGDVHEQYF.

This rearrangement joins TRBV7-2 to TRBJ2-3, with D perhaps TRBD1 (6 bases). The CDR3 is 14 amino acids. Looked up from germline, CDR1 is SGHTA and CDR2 is FQGNSA. Trimming removed 9 bases from V and 1 base from J, with 14 bases in between. CDR3 nucleotides: TGTGCCAGTAACTCCAACAGGGGCACAGATACGCAGTATTTT. It codes for CASNSNRGTDTQYF.

This clonotype was counted only a few times. V gene TRBV7-2 combines with J gene TRBJ2-7; the D gene is possibly TRBD2 (6 bases). This CDR3 is built from 15 residues. The V and J ends lost 2 bases and 2 bases respectively, with 13 bases between them. In germline, CDR1 is SGHTA, CDR2 FQGNSA. CDR3 amino acids: CASSLRGTFAYEQYF. As DNA, the CDR3 is TGTGCCAGCAGCTTACGGGGGACGTTTGCCTACGAGCAGTACTTC.

This clonotype has just a few counts. The chain carries TRBV5-1 and TRBJ2-5; D perhaps matches TRBD1 (6 bases). CDR1 and CDR2 from the germline V gene are SGHRS and YFSETQ. V was shortened by 0 bases and J by 1 base, with 10 bases between the two germline ends. The CDR3 is 15 residues long. The CDR3 protein is CASSLDVGGQETQYF. In nucleotides, the CDR3 is TGCGCCAGCAGCTTGGATGTAGGGGGCCAAGAGACCCAGTACTTC.

The V call is TRBV5-1, the J call TRBJ1-1, with 11 bases aligning to TRBD1. Germline loops: CDR1 SGHRS, CDR2 YFSETQ. J lost 4 bases, V lost 4 bases, and 3 bases had no gene match. CDR3 length: 14 residues. The CDR3 is CASSGQGAITEAFF. The DNA for the CDR3 is TGCGCCAGCAGCGGACAGGGGGCGATCACTGAAGCTTTCTTT.

This clonotype was observed a few times. The rearrangement links TRBV6-4 to TRBJ2-2; a weak D match, TRBD1 (6 bases). Per the germline V gene, CDR1 is MRHNA and CDR2 is SNTAGT. V lost 2 bases, J lost 6 bases, and 13 bases lay in between. The CDR3 loop spans 15 amino acids. The CDR3 protein is CASSDGEQGPGELFF. CDR3 sequence (DNA): TGTGCCAGCAGTGACGGGGAACAGGGCCCCGGGGAGCTGTTTTTT.

There are many counts of this clonotype. The V call is TRBV20-1, the J call TRBJ2-5; D might be TRBD2 (6 bases). The V end was cut by 6 bases, the J end by 5 bases, with 22 bases between. This CDR3 is built from 15 residues. Germline V gives CDR1 DFQATT, CDR2 SNEGSKA (reference sequence). In nucleotides, the CDR3 is TGCAGTGCCCCGTATTGGGGCAGTGGGGGGGAGACCCAGTACTTC. Its translation: CSAPYWGSGGETQYF.